This record concerns one T cell receptor (beta chain) sequence. In the original workflow: How many nucleated cells were present was estimated from reference gene primer amplification. Profiled with immunoSEQ multiplex PCR; TCRdb holds only in-frame clones, not every one. Clone size and V and J calls were adopted from that table, with D and trimming inferred from the DNA. This sample has more than 80,000 clones, with 85% to 90% found just once. The CDR3 extends over 16 amino acids. V trimming: 2 bases; J trimming: 6 bases; junction bases outside the gene matches: 10. CDR1 and CDR2 from the germline V gene are MNHEY and SVGAGI. The data are from a study of blood T cell repertoires in COVID-19. Study in general: Researchers got acute and convalescent COVID-19 samples from the United States, Italy and Spain. PBMCs, B-cell-depleted T cells, or T cells were the source of the cDNA or gDNA that made up the material.

This receptor was identified in a human donor with active COVID-19. The donor label of this sample is uncertain. The chain links TRBV6-5 to TRBJ2-1, with TRBD2 matching over 7 bases. Sequences were obtained from peripheral blood. The DNA of the CDR3 is TGTGCCAGCAGTTACGAAACTAGCGTCTTTGGCAATGAGCAGTTCTTC. It encodes CASSYETSVFGNEQFF.